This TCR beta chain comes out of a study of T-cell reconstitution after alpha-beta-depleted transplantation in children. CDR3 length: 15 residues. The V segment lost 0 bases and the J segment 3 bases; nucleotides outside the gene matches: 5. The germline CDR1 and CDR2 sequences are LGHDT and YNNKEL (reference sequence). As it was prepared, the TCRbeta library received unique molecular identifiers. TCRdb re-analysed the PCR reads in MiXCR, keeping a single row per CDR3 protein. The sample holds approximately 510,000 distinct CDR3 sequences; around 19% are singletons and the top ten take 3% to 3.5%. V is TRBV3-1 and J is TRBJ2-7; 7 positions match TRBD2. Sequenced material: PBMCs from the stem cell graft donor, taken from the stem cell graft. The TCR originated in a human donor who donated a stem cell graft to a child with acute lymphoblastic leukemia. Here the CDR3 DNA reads TGTGCCAGCAGCCAAGATCTACTAGCGAGCTACGAGCAGTACTTC. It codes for CASSQDLLASYEQYF.